The entry below gives a single T cell receptor (beta chain) sequence along with its context. The antigen is unknown. The Oncomine TCR Beta short-read assay sequenced DNA from cultured CD4+ T cells. Someone extracted genomic DNA from cultured CD4+ T cells. MiXCR was run by TCRdb on the PCR reads, yielding one entry per CDR3 protein. The table has fewer than 15,000 distinct CDR3 sequences, roughly 50% seen once. Germline values: CDR1 MDHEN, CDR2 SYDVKM. Trimming removed 3 bases from V and 6 bases from J; junction bases left unmatched: 8. The CDR3 has 15 amino acids. This sample is part of a study of vaccination and CD4 T cells after COVID-19. Treatment defined: roughly 10-day PBMC culture with coronavirus spike peptide pools or control peptides (ViraFEST assay). Cultures of PBMCs, about 2 million per well, were set up with 10 IU/ml IL-2 and about 9.7 ug/ml peptide pools. The authors replaced half the medium with fresh IL-2 medium on days 3 and 7.

Study conclusions and caveats: In convalescent patients, 304 of 307 vaccine-specific clones were spike mono-reactive.

Source material: CD4+ T cells from blood, cultured in vitro. The source is a human donor who had recovered from COVID-19. The genes are TRBV28 and TRBJ1-5; 7 nucleotides agree with TRBD1. In DNA form, the CDR3 reads TGTGCCAGCAGTTTCCGGACAGGATCGGTTCAGCCCCAGCATTTT. It translates to CASSFRTGSVQPQHF. Full variable domain (rest looked up from reference TRBV28 and TRBJ1-5): DVKVTQSSRYLVKRTGEKVFLECVQDMDHENMFWYRQDPGLGLRLIYFSYDVKMKEKGDIPEGYSVSREKKERFSLILESASTNQTSMYLCASSFRTGSVQPQHFGDGTRLSIL.